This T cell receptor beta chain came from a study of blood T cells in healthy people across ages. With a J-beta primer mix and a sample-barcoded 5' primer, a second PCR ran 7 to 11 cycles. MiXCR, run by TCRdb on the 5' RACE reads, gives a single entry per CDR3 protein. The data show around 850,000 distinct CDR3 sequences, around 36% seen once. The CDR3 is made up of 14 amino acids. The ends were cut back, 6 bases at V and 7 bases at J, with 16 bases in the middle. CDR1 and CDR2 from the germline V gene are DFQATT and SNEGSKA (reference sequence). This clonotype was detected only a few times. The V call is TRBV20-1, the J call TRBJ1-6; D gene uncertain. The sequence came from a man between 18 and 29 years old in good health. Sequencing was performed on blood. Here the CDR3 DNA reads TGCAGTGCCCTCAGCGGTGATGGGAATTCACCCCTCCACTTT. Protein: CSALSGDGNSPLHF.